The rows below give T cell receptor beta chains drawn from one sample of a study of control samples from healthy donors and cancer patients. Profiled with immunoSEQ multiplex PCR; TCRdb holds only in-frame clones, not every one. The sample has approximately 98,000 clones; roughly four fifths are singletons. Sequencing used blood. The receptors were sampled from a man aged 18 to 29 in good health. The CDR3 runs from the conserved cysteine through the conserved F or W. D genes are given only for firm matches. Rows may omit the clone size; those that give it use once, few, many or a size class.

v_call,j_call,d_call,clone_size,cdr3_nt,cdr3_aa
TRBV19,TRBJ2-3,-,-,TGTGCCAGTACCTCGATTGGGAGAGATACGCAGTATTTT,CASTSIGRDTQYF
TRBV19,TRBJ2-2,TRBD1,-,TGTGCCAGTAGTATTGCAGGGGGCGACACCGGGGAGCTGTTTTTT,CASSIAGGDTGELFF
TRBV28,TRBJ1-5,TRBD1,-,TGTGCCAGCAGTTTATCCGACAGGGGGCTGCGGCCCCAGCATTTT,CASSLSDRGLRPQHF
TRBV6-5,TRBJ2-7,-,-,TGTGCCAGCAGTCAGTCAGGACTAAAGGGGTACGAGCAGTACTTC,CASSQSGLKGYEQYF
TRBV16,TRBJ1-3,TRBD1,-,TGTGCCAGCAGCCAATCTGGGACAGGGACTCCTGGAAACACCATATATTTT,CASSQSGTGTPGNTIYF
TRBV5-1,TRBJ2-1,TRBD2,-,TGCGCCAGCAGCTCCGGACTAGCGGGGGGGTGGTACAATGAGCAGTTCTTC,CASSSGLAGGWYNEQFF
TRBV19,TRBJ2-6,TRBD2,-,TGTGCCAGTAGTTTGACTAGCGGGGGGTCCTCTGGGGCCAACGTCCTGACTTTC,CASSLTSGGSSGANVLTF
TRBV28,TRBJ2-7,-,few,TGTGCCATCAGAGAATCGGGGGGCTCGGGCTACGAGCAGTACTTC,CAIRESGGSGYEQYF
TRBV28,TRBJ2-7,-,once,TGTGCCAGCAGTTTAGGCAGGGGGGTCCCCTACGAGCAGTACTTC,CASSLGRGVPYEQYF
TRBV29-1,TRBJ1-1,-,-,TGCAGCGTCGCTTCCGGGGGTGCGAACACTGAAGCTTTCTTT,CSVASGGANTEAFF
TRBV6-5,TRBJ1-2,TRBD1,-,TGTGCCAGCAGTCTACAGGGGGACTATGGCTACACCTTC,CASSLQGDYGYTF
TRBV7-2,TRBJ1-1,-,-,TGTGCCAGCAGCTTAGGAATGAACACTGAAGCTTTCTTT,CASSLGMNTEAFF
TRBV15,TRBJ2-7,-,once,TGTGCCACCAGCAGAGATCGCGGCAGGGAAATGTACGAGCAGTACTTC,CATSRDRGREMYEQYF
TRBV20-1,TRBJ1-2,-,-,TGCAGTGCTAGATCTCAACATCGGATCTTC,CSARSQHRIF
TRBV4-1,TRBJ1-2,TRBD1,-,TGCGCCAGCAGCCAGGATTCGGACAGGCCGGAGTATGGCTACACCTTC,CASSQDSDRPEYGYTF
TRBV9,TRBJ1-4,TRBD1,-,TGTGCCAGCAGCGTAGCCGGGACAGGGGGCTTTAATGAAAAACTGTTTTTT,CASSVAGTGGFNEKLFF
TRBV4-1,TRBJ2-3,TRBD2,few,TGCGCCAGCAGCCAAGGAGCCAGCGGGGGGGCCGGCACGCAGTATTTT,CASSQGASGGAGTQYF
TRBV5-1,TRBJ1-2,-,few,TGCGCCAGCAGCTACGAGGACCGGGAGAGCTACACCTTC,CASSYEDRESYTF
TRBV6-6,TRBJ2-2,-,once,TGTGCCAGCAGTTACTCTCGATTAACCGGGGAGCTGTTTTTT,CASSYSRLTGELFF
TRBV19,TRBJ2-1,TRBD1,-,TGTGCCAGTACCTCCAAAGGGACAGGGATAGGCTCCTACAATGAGCAGTTCTTC,CASTSKGTGIGSYNEQFF
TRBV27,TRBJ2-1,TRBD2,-,TGTGCCAGCACCTCCCTCCTAGCGGGGGGTCCCGATGAGCAGTTCTTC,CASTSLLAGGPDEQFF
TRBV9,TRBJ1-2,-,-,TGTGCCAGCAGCGCCAGCTACTCTTTTGGCTACACCTTC,CASSASYSFGYTF
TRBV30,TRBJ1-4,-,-,TGTGCCTGGAGTGTATTACCAGCTAATGAAAAACTGTTTTTT,CAWSVLPANEKLFF
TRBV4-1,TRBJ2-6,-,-,TGCGCCAGCAGCCAACCAAGGGAATATCCGGGGGCCAACGTCCTGACTTTC,CASSQPREYPGANVLTF